The source of this T cell receptor beta chain is a study of early T cells in non-severe SARS-CoV-2 infection. Each cDNA molecule carried a unique molecular identifier. TCRdb re-called the 5' RACE reads through MiXCR, storing one row per CDR3 protein. The data show around 26,000 distinct CDR3 sequences, 4% to 5% seen once. This clonotype was recorded at least ten times. This CDR3 has 13 amino acids. Trimming cost V 6 bases and J 8 bases, with 16 bases left between them. The sample taken for sequencing was whole blood. This clonotype originated in an adult who was a healthcare worker with PCR-confirmed SARS-CoV-2 infection or an uninfected control (not recorded which). The rearrangement links TRBV12-3 or TRBV12-4 to TRBJ1-2, with a tentative D call TRBD1 (5 bases). The CDR3 bases are TGTGCCAGCAGGAGATCAGGGATGTTCGGCTACACCTTC. It encodes CASRRSGMFGYTF.